This TCR beta chain was documented in a study of radiation and T cells in renal cell carcinoma. J gave up 10 bases and V 0 bases, and 7 bases lay outside the gene matches. The CDR3 is made up of 15 amino acids. Germline lookup yields CDR1 SGHRS and CDR2 YFSETQ. Points from the study as a whole: Pretreatment tumor biopsies were lacking, so baseline clonotypes are unknown. In blood, top tumor clones expanded by 2 weeks, shrinking by 4.

Time point in this sample: blood 4 weeks post-SBRT, at nephrectomy. Treatment meaning: 15 Gy SBRT to primary tumor, nephrectomy 4 weeks later. This renal cell carcinoma was of the clear cell type. Assay used: immunoSEQ multiplex PCR; TCRdb lists only in-frame clones, some missing. The sample yields fewer than 85,000 clones, approximately 90% seen once. On this clone: Its antigen is still unknown.

The chain combines TRBV5-1 with TRBJ2-1; 10 bases are shared with TRBD1. Sequencing was performed on blood, taken from a patient whose treatment included radiotherapy and nephrectomy. The clonotype comes from a woman aged 70-85 years with renal cell carcinoma. CDR3 loop: CASSLVTGGAGEQFF. CDR3 nucleotides: TGCGCCAGCAGCTTGGTGACAGGGGGCGCGGGGGAGCAGTTCTTC.